Listed below are T cell receptor beta chains from one sample, sequenced in a study of immune evolution from preneoplasia to lung adenocarcinoma. Assay: immunoSEQ multiplex PCR; the TCRdb copy retains only in-frame clones and omits some. Here the sample spans over 2,500 clones, around four fifths being singletons. Sequencing was carried out using FFPE invasive lung adenocarcinoma tissue. The receptors come from a person aged 65 to 85 with invasive lung adenocarcinoma. Each CDR3 is given with its conserved first and last residue. Each record gives: V gene, CDR3 protein.

>TRBV10-1
CASSGQSGSYEQYF
>TRBV5-6
CASSLGSSTSPRNTEAFF
>TRBV4-1
CASSQDASSGNTIYF
>TRBV28
CASSSPNRVFNQPQHF
>TRBV4-3
CASSQGATGGTEAFF
>TRBV9
CASSAPSGPTDTQYF
>TRBV29-1
CSVEVGGAGGYGYTF
>TRBV14
CASSQAEGAYYEQYF
>TRBV5-1
CASSLEALSTDEQFF
>TRBV19
CASSIVGDNQPQHF
>TRBV5-1
CASSFGTSGGTDTQYF
>TRBV7-9
CASSLSGTGVNSPLHF
>TRBV19
CASWGYGYTF
>TRBV4-1
CASSPGLAGWETQYF
>TRBV18
CASSPPGQGGETQYF
>TRBV10-1
CASGTGNQPQHF
>TRBV13
CASSSRAHSSYNEQFF
>TRBV5-1
CASSLGQGASYEQYF
>TRBV20-1
CSAAGAHEQYF
>TRBV15
CATSRGWDTQYF
>TRBV16
CASSPAAGANQPQHF
>TRBV11-2
CASSALDTQYF
>TRBV19
CASSIGGGHPGQETQYF
>TRBV4-3
CASSQDTSAYNEQFF
>TRBV11-3
CASSQEGYTDNEQFF
>TRBV5-1
CASSQTPRGTEAFF
>TRBV9
CASSSRDRGYEQFF
>TRBV6-6
CASSFDIGNQPQHF
>TRBV7-7
CASSYSLEGGEQFF
>TRBV10-3
CAIMPGQGINEQFF
>TRBV7-2
CACGDSYNEQFF
>TRBV10-3
CAISTGIETSTDTQYF
>TRBV7-2
CASSDRTSGTHNEQFF
>TRBV9
CASSVVGGPQETQYF
>TRBV6-6
CASSLSGTYYEQYF
>TRBV9
CASSAPGGSRNEQFF
>TRBV5-1
CASSFLQSDYNEQFF
>TRBV30
CAWSVVRFGYTF
>TRBV29-1
CSVAGTSGRAQETQYF